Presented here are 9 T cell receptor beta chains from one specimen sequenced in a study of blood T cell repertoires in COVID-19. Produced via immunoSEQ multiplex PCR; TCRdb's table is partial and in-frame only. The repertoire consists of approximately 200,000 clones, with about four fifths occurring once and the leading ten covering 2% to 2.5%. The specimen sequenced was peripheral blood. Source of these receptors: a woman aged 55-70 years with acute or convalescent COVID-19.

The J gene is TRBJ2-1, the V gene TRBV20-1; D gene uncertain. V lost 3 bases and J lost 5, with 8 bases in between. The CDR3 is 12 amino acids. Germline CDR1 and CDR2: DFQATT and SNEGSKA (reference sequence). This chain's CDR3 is CSASGLHNEQFF. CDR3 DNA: TGCAGTGCTAGTGGGCTTCACAATGAGCAGTTCTTC.

Written as DNA, the CDR3 is TGTGCCAGCTCACCCCAGGGTCAATCTGGAAACACCATATATTTT. This translates into CASSPQGQSGNTIYF. This chain joins TRBV18 and TRBJ1-3; D may be TRBD1 (5 bases). CDR1 is KGHSH and CDR2 is LQKENI in the germline V gene. Trimming cost V 3 bases and J 1 base, with 10 bases left between them. The CDR3 loop spans 15 amino acids.

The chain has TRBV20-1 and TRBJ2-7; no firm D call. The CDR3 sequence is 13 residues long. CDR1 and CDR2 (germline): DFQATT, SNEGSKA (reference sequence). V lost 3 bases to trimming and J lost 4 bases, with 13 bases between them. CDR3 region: CSASPRTLYEQYF. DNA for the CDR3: TGCAGTGCTAGTCCCCGAACTCTTTACGAGCAGTACTTC.

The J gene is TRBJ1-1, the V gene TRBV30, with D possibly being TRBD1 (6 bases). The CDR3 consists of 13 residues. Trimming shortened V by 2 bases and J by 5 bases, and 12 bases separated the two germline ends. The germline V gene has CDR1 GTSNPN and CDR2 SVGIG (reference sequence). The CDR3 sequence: CAWSRDTRTEAFF. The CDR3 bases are TGTGCCTGGAGTAGGGACACTAGAACTGAAGCTTTCTTT.

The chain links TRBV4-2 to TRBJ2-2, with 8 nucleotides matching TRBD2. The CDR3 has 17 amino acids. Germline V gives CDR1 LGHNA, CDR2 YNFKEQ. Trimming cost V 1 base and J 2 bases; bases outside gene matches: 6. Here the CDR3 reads CASSQGPGRANTGELFF. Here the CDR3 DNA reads TGTGCCAGCAGCCAAGGGCCCGGGAGGGCTAACACCGGGGAGCTGTTTTTT.

In DNA form, the CDR3 reads TGCGCCAGCAGCCTCATAGCGGGAACAGATACGCAGTATTTT. Its translation is CASSLIAGTDTQYF. The chain combines TRBV4-3 with TRBJ2-3; 8 bases match TRBD2. V was pared by 4 bases and J by 3 bases, with 3 bases of the junction left unmatched. Germline V lookup: CDR1 LGHNA, CDR2 YSLEER. The CDR3 spans 14 residues.

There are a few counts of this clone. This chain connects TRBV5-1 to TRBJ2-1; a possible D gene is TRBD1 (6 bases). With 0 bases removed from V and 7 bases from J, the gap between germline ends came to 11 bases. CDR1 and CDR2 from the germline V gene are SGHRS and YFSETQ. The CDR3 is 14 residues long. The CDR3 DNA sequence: TGCGCCAGCAGCTTGGGACAGGTTTCAAATGAGCAGTTCTTC. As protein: CASSLGQVSNEQFF.

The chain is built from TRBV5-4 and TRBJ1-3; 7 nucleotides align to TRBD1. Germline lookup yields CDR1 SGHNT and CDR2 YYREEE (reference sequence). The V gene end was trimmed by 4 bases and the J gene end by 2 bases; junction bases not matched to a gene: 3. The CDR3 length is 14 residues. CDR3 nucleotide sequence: TGTGCCAGCAGCGTTGACAGGGCTGGAAACACCATATATTTT. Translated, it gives CASSVDRAGNTIYF.

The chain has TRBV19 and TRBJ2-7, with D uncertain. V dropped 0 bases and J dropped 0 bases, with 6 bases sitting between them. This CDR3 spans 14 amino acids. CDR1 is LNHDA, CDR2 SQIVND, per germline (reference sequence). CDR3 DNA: TGTGCCAGTAGTATAGACTTGAGCTCCTACGAGCAGTACTTC. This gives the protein CASSIDLSSYEQYF.